This T cell receptor beta chain was sequenced for a study of molecular identifiers for immune sequencing clone quantification. One entry per CDR3 protein results from TCRdb running MiXCR on the PCR reads. This table has about 500,000 distinct CDR3 sequences, about a fifth appearing once. Germline V lookup: CDR1 SGHAT, CDR2 FQNNGV. The CDR3 consists of 16 residues. The ends were cut back, 5 bases at V and 1 base at J, with 15 bases in the middle. This clonotype was seen only a few times. The source of this sequence is a human donor in good health. Some libraries in this study had Jurkat cell RNA spiked in. The rearrangement joins TRBV11-2 to TRBJ2-4; a weak D match, TRBD1 (6 bases). The specimen was naive CD8+ T cells from blood, with Jurkat cell RNA spiked in. Subset in this sample: FACS-sorted CD8+CD4-CCR7+CD45RA+ naive T cells. The CDR3 loop reads CASSRQALSAKNIQYF. The CDR3 DNA reads TGTGCCAGCAGCCGACAGGCCCTGAGCGCCAAAAACATTCAGTACTTC.